One and the same sample provided the 27 T cell receptor beta chains below, sequenced in a study of cytomegalovirus exposure and HLA in healthy donors. PCR primers comprised 60 Vbeta and 13 Jbeta primers. Assay used: immunoSEQ multiplex PCR; TCRdb lists only in-frame clones, some missing. The sample consists of 100,000 to 150,000 clones, 80% of them appearing once. Sequencing was performed on PBMCs. All receptors come from a man aged 25 to 40 in good health and CMV-seropositive.

The chain links TRBV27 to TRBJ2-3; 9 nucleotides align to TRBD2. Trimming removed 4 bases from V and 1 base from J; junction bases left unmatched: 6. The CDR3 consists of 16 residues. Germline CDR1 MNHEY, CDR2 SMNVEV (reference sequence). CDR3: CASSSPGTSRTDTQYF. DNA for the CDR3: TGTGCCAGCAGTTCTCCCGGGACTAGCCGCACAGATACGCAGTATTTT.

This sequence joins TRBV6-5 and TRBJ2-2; 10 bases are a match to TRBD2. Germline CDR1 is MNHEY and CDR2 is SVGAGI. V gave up 0 bases and J gave up 6 bases; unmatched junction bases: 1. The CDR3 has 15 residues. CDR3 in DNA: TGTGCCAGCAGTTACTCTAGCGGGGGGCCCGGGGAGCTGTTTTTT. It encodes CASSYSSGGPGELFF.

The genes are TRBV9 and TRBJ2-2; TRBD2 agrees at 8 bases. After removal of 5 bases from V and 0 bases from J, the junction contained 9 bases not matched to a gene. Germline loops: CDR1 SGDLS, CDR2 YYNGEE. This CDR3 is 17 amino acids long. Written as DNA, the CDR3 is TGTGCCAGCAGGCCGGGGGGGGGCGAACCGAACACCGGGGAGCTGTTTTTT. This translates into CASRPGGGEPNTGELFF.

The rearrangement joins TRBV9 to TRBJ2-5, with 10 bases matching TRBD1. The junction had 8 bases not matched to a gene; V was cut back by 4 bases and J by 5 bases. The CDR3 is 15 amino acids. The V gene's germline CDR1 is SGDLS and CDR2 YYNGEE. CDR3 in DNA: TGTGCCAGCAGCTTGGGACAGGGGACGGGTGAGACCCAGTACTTC. It specifies CASSLGQGTGETQYF.

The chain links TRBV5-1 to TRBJ1-5, with 7 bases matching TRBD1. The germline V gene encodes CDR1 SGHRS and CDR2 YFSETQ. The CDR3 extends over 15 amino acids. The trim removed 1 base at V and 3 bases at J, leaving 4 bases unmatched. The CDR3 bases are TGCGCCAGCAGCTTGAGGGGACAGCACAATCAGCCCCAGCATTTT. Translating it yields CASSLRGQHNQPQHF.

The genes are TRBV6-5 and TRBJ1-1, with TRBD1 identical over 8 bases. The CDR3 spans 15 residues. V lost 8 bases, J lost 4 bases, and 12 bases stayed unmatched. Germline V CDR1 and CDR2: MNHEY, SVGAGI. CDR3 protein: CASLMGRGRGTEAFF. CDR3 nucleotide sequence: TGTGCCAGCCTTATGGGCAGGGGGCGCGGCACTGAAGCTTTCTTT.

The chain has TRBV4-1 and TRBJ2-7, with 10 bases lining up with TRBD1. V was pared by 8 bases and J by 4 bases, with 8 bases of the junction left unmatched. Germline CDR1 MGHRA, CDR2 YSYEKL. This CDR3 has 14 residues. The CDR3 nucleotides read TGCGCCAGCGCCACTGAGGGACAGGGGTACGAGCAGTACTTC. Its protein product is CASATEGQGYEQYF.

The CDR3 region has the DNA TGTGCCAGCAGTCCGAAATGGGACAGCTATGGCTACACCTTC. Translating it yields CASSPKWDSYGYTF. The V call is TRBV6-1, the J call TRBJ1-2; 7 positions agree with TRBD1. This CDR3 has 14 residues. J was trimmed by 4 bases and V by 5 bases; bases with no gene match: 7. Germline assignment: CDR1 MNHNS and CDR2 SASEGT.

The chain recombines TRBV9 with TRBJ2-5, with D possibly TRBD2 on 6 matching bases. Germline V gene lookup returns CDR1 SGDLS and CDR2 YYNGEE. With 2 bases removed from V and 10 bases from J, the gap between germline ends came to 15 bases. The CDR3 is made up of 13 amino acids. The CDR3 sequence: CASSVDLGEVQYF. In DNA form, the CDR3 reads TGTGCCAGCAGCGTCGACCTTGGGGAGGTCCAGTACTTC.

The chain recombines TRBV9 with TRBJ2-3; 12 bases align to TRBD2. CDR1 SGDLS and CDR2 YYNGEE come from the germline V gene. This CDR3 contains 15 residues. V shed 4 bases and J 3 bases; nucleotides not matched to a gene: 3. CDR3 nucleotide sequence: TGTGCCAGCAGCATGACTAGCGGGGGAACAGATACGCAGTATTTT. Translated, it gives CASSMTSGGTDTQYF.

The rearrangement uses TRBV6-1 and TRBJ2-3; 10 nucleotides align to TRBD2. Germline CDR1 and CDR2: MNHNS and SASEGT. The junction had 8 bases not matched to a gene; V was cut back by 3 bases and J by 5 bases. CDR3 length: 16 residues. The CDR3 DNA is TGTGCCAGCAGTGATAGTCTAGCGGGGGCCGTAGATACGCAGTATTTT. As protein: CASSDSLAGAVDTQYF.

V usage is TRBV5-1 and J usage is TRBJ2-1, with TRBD1 matching over 10 bases. V lost 4 bases, J lost 9 bases, and 10 bases stayed unmatched. Germline CDR1 and CDR2: SGHRS and YFSETQ. The CDR3 loop spans 15 amino acids. This chain's CDR3 is CASSQEAGTGVEQFF. The CDR3 DNA is TGCGCCAGCAGCCAAGAGGCCGGGACAGGGGTTGAGCAGTTCTTC. Together with reference TRBV5-1 and TRBJ2-1, the CDR3 gives the full variable domain: KAGVTQTPRYLIKTRGQQVTLSCSPISGHRSVSWYQQTPGQGLQFLFEYFSETQRNKGNFPGRFSGRQFSNSRSEMNVSTLELGDSALYLCASSQEAGTGVEQFFGPGTRLTVL.

The rearrangement links TRBV5-1 to TRBJ2-1; TRBD2 matches 12 bases. The CDR3 contains 12 residues. Germline CDR1 is SGHRS and CDR2 is YFSETQ. J lost 9 bases, V lost 7 bases, and 2 bases had no gene match. The CDR3 DNA reads as TGCGCCAGCGAGACTAGCGGGGGTGAGCAGTTCTTC. It encodes CASETSGGEQFF.

The chain has TRBV7-2 and TRBJ2-1; D is unclear. The germline V gene encodes CDR1 SGHTA and CDR2 FQGNSA. V lost 3 bases, J lost 3 bases, and 9 bases lay in between. The CDR3 has 14 amino acids. CDR3 in DNA: TGTGCCAGCAGCTTTGCGACAAGCTACAATGAGCAGTTCTTC. Translated: CASSFATSYNEQFF.

The V gene is TRBV2, the J gene TRBJ2-7, with 9 positions matching TRBD1. The ends lost 6 bases at V and 5 bases at J; junction bases unmatched: 11. This CDR3 spans 15 amino acids. Germline V CDR1 and CDR2: SNHLY, FYNNEI. CDR3 DNA sequence: TGTGCCAGCAGGGAGGGACAGGGAGGAGGGCACGAGCAGTACTTC. Translating it yields CASREGQGGGHEQYF.

The V gene is TRBV11-2, the J gene TRBJ2-5; no firm D call. TRBJ2-7 matches the DNA end more closely, so the J call is doubtful. The CDR3 runs 13 residues. CDR1 is SGHAT and CDR2 is FQNNGV in the germline V gene. The CDR3 protein is CASSLDTHYEQYF. CDR3 sequence (DNA): TGTGCCAGCAGCTTAGACACTCATTACGAGCAGTACTTC.

This clone occurred once. The V and J genes are TRBV28 and TRBJ1-5; D is possibly TRBD1 (5 bases). Per germline, CDR1 MDHEN and CDR2 SYDVKM. The CDR3 sequence is 15 residues long. Trimming removed 6 bases at V and 5 bases at J, with 17 bases between. CDR3 sequence: CASSRAGDGDQPQHF. CDR3 sequence (DNA): TGTGCCAGCAGCCGGGCGGGGGACGGGGATCAGCCCCAGCATTTT.

The chain has TRBV29-1 and TRBJ2-1; D ambiguous. Germline assignment: CDR1 SQVTM and CDR2 ANQGSEA. V was shortened by 1 base and J by 9 bases, with 13 bases between the two germline ends. The CDR3 length is 13 residues. CDR3 coding DNA: TGCAGCGTTGAAGTACTCGGTGGGCGTGAGCAGTTCTTC. Its protein product is CSVEVLGGREQFF.

The chain couples TRBV6-6 to TRBJ2-3; TRBD2 aligns across 8 bases. The V and J ends lost 4 bases and 1 base, in that order; junction bases with no gene match: 4. Germline CDR1 MNHNY, CDR2 SVGAGI (reference sequence). This CDR3 contains 15 residues. The CDR3 is CASSSELAGTDTQYF. For the CDR3, the DNA is TGTGCCAGCAGTTCGGAACTAGCGGGCACAGATACGCAGTATTTT.

The chain employs TRBV18 and TRBJ2-7; 7 bases match TRBD1. The V segment lost 6 bases and the J segment 2 bases; nucleotides outside the gene matches: 4. Germline lookup yields CDR1 KGHSH and CDR2 LQKENI. The CDR3 spans 13 residues. CDR3 sequence (DNA): TGTGCCAGCTCCCACAGGGGCCCCTACGAGCAGTACTTC. This codes for CASSHRGPYEQYF.

The CDR3 DNA reads TGTGCCATCAGTGATTTAACCGACAGGGGGTCCTACAATGAGCAGTTCTTC. Its translation: CAISDLTDRGSYNEQFF. J is TRBJ2-1 and V is TRBV10-3; TRBD1 agrees at 9 bases. The CDR3 loop spans 17 amino acids. V gave up 3 bases and J gave up 1 base; unmatched junction bases: 7. Germline lookup yields CDR1 ENHRY and CDR2 SYGVKD.

This chain links TRBV2 with TRBJ1-1; tentative D call: TRBD1 (5 bases). Deletions cut 7 bases from V and 4 bases from J, with 10 bases between. The CDR3 is 12 residues long. Germline V lookup: CDR1 SNHLY, CDR2 FYNNEI. The CDR3 loop is CASTRGSTEAFF. The CDR3 bases are TGTGCCAGCACTCGGGGGTCCACTGAAGCTTTCTTT.

The chain recombines TRBV19 with TRBJ1-1, with TRBD1 as a possible D gene (5 bases). The ends were cut back, 4 bases at V and 6 bases at J, with 12 bases in the middle. CDR3 length: 13 residues. Germline assignment: CDR1 LNHDA and CDR2 SQIVND (reference sequence). DNA of the CDR3: TGTGCCAGTAGTACGACAGCGACCGCTGAAGCTTTCTTT. Protein sequence: CASSTTATAEAFF.

Points on this clone: At one of its ends the junction is not consistent with the germline gene, which may arise from a read error. The chain links TRBV11-3 to TRBJ2-1; 8 positions match TRBD2. The CDR3 loop spans 16 amino acids. The V gene's germline CDR1 is SGHNT and CDR2 YENEEA. The CDR3 loop reads CASSLDYGGAGNEQLF. Written as DNA, the CDR3 is TGTGCCAGCAGCTTAGATTACGGGGGGGCGGGAAATGAGCAGCTCTTC.

V gene TRBV5-8 combines with J gene TRBJ1-3; D call uncertain. The CDR3 spans 15 residues. Germline values: CDR1 SGHTS, CDR2 YDEGEE. Trimming took 3 bases from V and 0 from J, leaving 10 bases between them. CDR3 in DNA: TGTGCCAGCAGCTCGGGCACTAGCTCTGGAAACACCATATATTTT. It encodes CASSSGTSSGNTIYF.

The chain links TRBV5-1 to TRBJ2-2; a possible D gene is TRBD2 (5 bases). The V end was cut by 4 bases, the J end by 3 bases, with 16 bases between. Germline V lookup: CDR1 SGHRS, CDR2 YFSETQ. This CDR3 has 16 amino acids. For the CDR3, the DNA is TGCGCCAGCAGCCGTGGGCCTATCGGGGACACCGGGGAGCTGTTTTTT. Residues: CASSRGPIGDTGELFF.

The genes are TRBV19 and TRBJ1-2; D remains ambiguous. V was pared by 7 bases and J by 4 bases, with 22 bases between. This CDR3 is built from 16 residues. The germline V gene encodes CDR1 LNHDA and CDR2 SQIVND (reference sequence). The CDR3 loop is CASNPPGVGVGYGYTF. Here the CDR3 DNA reads TGTGCCAGTAACCCCCCCGGGGTCGGGGTGGGCTATGGCTACACCTTC.